This T cell receptor (beta chain) stems from a study of shared clonotypes between healthy human individuals. Caucasian adults living in Nashville, Tennessee, provided all samples. CD45RA+ naive and CD45RA-negative memory subsets were separated from CD4+ cells. Turning to this clone: What it binds is not known.

CDR3 size: 17 residues. Trimming removed 1 base from V and 0 bases from J; junction bases left unmatched: 7. Germline lookup yields CDR1 MGHRA and CDR2 YSYEKL. DNA at about 190 ng, around 30,000 T cell genomes, went into sorted-subset replicate PCRs. Profiled with immunoSEQ multiplex PCR; TCRdb holds only in-frame clones, not every one. The sample lists roughly 2.2 million clones; 80% to 95% were seen once. Study observations and caveats: Blood alone was sampled, and tissue repertoires likely differ.

The sample consisted of naive CD4+ T cells from PBMCs. Documented subset: CD45RA+ positively selected. This clonotype was sampled from a man in his late teens or twenties in good health. Some clones in this sample may be carry-over from other donors' samples. This rearrangement joins TRBV4-1 to TRBJ2-7, with 9 bases aligning to TRBD1. CDR3 protein: CASSQVGQGKSSYEQYF. The CDR3 region has the DNA TGCGCCAGCAGCCAAGTCGGACAGGGGAAGAGCTCCTACGAGCAGTACTTC.